This T cell receptor beta chain was identified during a study of T cells after yellow fever vaccination. At least ten counts were recorded for this clonotype. There are 15 residues in the CDR3. From germline, CDR1 is DFQATT and CDR2 SNEGSKA (reference sequence). V shed 6 bases, J shed 5 bases, and the junction held 14 bases outside the gene matches. TCRdb re-analysed the 5' RACE reads in MiXCR, keeping a single row per CDR3 protein. The profile shows fewer than 450,000 distinct CDR3 sequences, under 5% of them singletons. The material sequenced was PBMCs, taken 5 days after the yellow fever booster vaccination. This TCR was recovered from a man aged 18 to 29 who received the YFV17D yellow fever vaccine. V is TRBV20-1 and J is TRBJ2-5; 8 bases line up with TRBD2. CDR3 nucleotides: TGCAGTGCCCAAGGATCGTGGCGGGGGGATGAGACCCAGTACTTC. Amino acids: CSAQGSWRGDETQYF.